The rows below give T cell receptor beta chains drawn from one sample of a study of vaccination and CD4 T cells after COVID-19. MiXCR, applied by TCRdb to the PCR reads, yields one record per CDR3 protein. The sample holds around 20,000 distinct CDR3 sequences; around half are singletons and the top ten take around 6%. Their specific antigens are unknown. Material for sequencing was CD4+ T cells from blood, cultured in vitro. These receptors all stem from a human donor who had recovered from COVID-19. Both conserved end residues are part of each CDR3. A D gene is named only where the DNA matches it firmly. Rows may omit the clone size; those that give it use once, few, many or a size class.

TRBJ1-2 | . | TRBD1 | TRBV5-1 | TGCGCCAGCAGTTATTTCGCCCGGACAGGGAGTGGGGATGGCTACACCTTC | CASSYFARTGSGDGYTF
TRBJ2-4 | . | TRBD2 | TRBV2 | TGTGCCAGCAGTTCTCACTCAGCGGGAGGGCCGAACATTCAGTACTTC | CASSSHSAGGPNIQYF
TRBJ1-2 | . | . | TRBV11-3 | TGTGCCAGCAAACTTGGCGGGGACGACTACACCTTC | CASKLGGDDYTF
TRBJ2-3 | few | TRBD2 | TRBV20-1 | TGCAGTGCTTTGCGGGAGGGGACAGATACGCAGTATTTT | CSALREGTDTQYF
TRBJ1-2 | . | . | TRBV4-2 | TGTGCCAGCAGCCAAGGGAACTATGGCTACACCTTC | CASSQGNYGYTF
TRBJ1-6 | . | . | TRBV20-1 | TGCAGTGCTAGAGATCCGAGGGGGGATTCACCCCTCCACTTT | CSARDPRGDSPLHF
TRBJ2-5 | . | . | TRBV12-3/TRBV12-4 | TGTGCCAGCAGTTTACGGGGGGCGACAGAGACCCAGTACTTC | CASSLRGATETQYF
TRBJ2-7 | . | . | TRBV20-1 | TGCAGTGCTGCTCTAGCGATGAGCTCCTACGAGCAGTACTTC | CSAALAMSSYEQYF
TRBJ1-1 | few | . | TRBV30 | TGTGCCTGGAGTGGGCTAGGGGGGTCGTCCGTCTCCGAAGCTTTCTTT | CAWSGLGGSSVSEAFF
TRBJ2-3 | once | . | TRBV9 | TGTGCCAGCAGCCCACTTCCGGTCACAGATACGCAGTATTTT | CASSPLPVTDTQYF
TRBJ1-4 | . | TRBD1 | TRBV6-2/TRBV6-3 | TGTGCCAGCAGACGGACAGGGGTTGAAAAACTGTTTTTT | CASRRTGVEKLFF
TRBJ2-1 | . | TRBD2 | TRBV20-1 | TGCAGTGCTAGCCCGACTAAAGCGGGAGCCCACAATGAGCAGTTCTTC | CSASPTKAGAHNEQFF
TRBJ1-1 | . | . | TRBV15 | TGTGCCACCAGCAGGTCACCAGGCCAGGGAACTGAAGCTTTCTTT | CATSRSPGQGTEAFF
TRBJ2-3 | . | . | TRBV24-1 | TGTGCCACCATGAAGGAGAGCGGGTCTAGCACAGATACGCAGTATTTT | CATMKESGSSTDTQYF
TRBJ2-7 | . | . | TRBV7-2 | TGTGCCAGCAGCTTAGTGTACAGCTCCTACGAGCAGTACTTC | CASSLVYSSYEQYF
TRBJ1-4 | once | . | TRBV6-1 | TGTGCCAGCAGTGACAGGGTTACTAATGAAAAACTGTTTTTT | CASSDRVTNEKLFF
TRBJ1-5 | . | TRBD1 | TRBV7-2 | TGTGCCAGCAGCCCGGACAGGGGTAGCAATCAGCCCCAGCATTTT | CASSPDRGSNQPQHF
TRBJ1-1 | . | . | TRBV5-1 | TGCGCCAGCAGCTTAGCACCGCCGAACACTGAAGCTTTCTTT | CASSLAPPNTEAFF
TRBJ1-1 | few | . | TRBV20-1 | TGCAGTGCCTCATCATCTAGGGGGAACACTGAAGCTTTCTTT | CSASSSRGNTEAFF
TRBJ1-1 | few | TRBD1 | TRBV19 | TGTGCCAGTGGACAGGTGGGATTCACTGAAGCTTTCTTT | CASGQVGFTEAFF
TRBJ1-5 | few | . | TRBV10-3 | TGTGCCATCAGTGAGTCGGGGCTGAGACAGCCCCAGCATTTT | CAISESGLRQPQHF
TRBJ2-5 | few | TRBD2 | TRBV2 | TGTGCCAGCAGACGGGACGGGGGGGAGACCCAGTACTTC | CASRRDGGETQYF
TRBJ2-5 | . | TRBD2 | TRBV6-5 | TGTGCCAGCAGTTACTCGCGACGTTGGGCGGGAGCCGAGACCCAGTACTTC | CASSYSRRWAGAETQYF